The rows below give T cell receptor beta chains drawn from one sample of a study of T cell changes during pregnancy in multiple sclerosis. TCRdb's table, derived via immunoSEQ multiplex PCR, lists solely in-frame clones and lacks some. The sample records about 79,000 clones, approximately 90% being singletons. This specimen was CD4+ T cells from peripheral blood mononuclear cells, taken in the second trimester of pregnancy. The receptors stem from a female donor with multiple sclerosis, enrolled in a pregnancy study. Both conserved end residues are part of each CDR3. Each record gives: V gene, D gene, J gene, clone size, CDR3 DNA, CDR3 protein. D genes are given only for firm matches. Clone size, where shown, is once, few, many, or a class for clones that have expanded.

TRBV5-6	TRBD1	TRBJ2-5	.	TGTGCCAGCAGCTACGGACAGGGTTTAGCTGCGAAAGAGACCCAGTACTTC	CASSYGQGLAAKETQYF
TRBV10-3	.	TRBJ2-7	.	TGTGCCATCAGAGAACCTAACTACGAGCAGTACTTC	CAIREPNYEQYF
TRBV7-6	.	TRBJ1-2	once	TGTGCCAGCAGCTTAGAAGGGGGGGATGGCTACACCTTC	CASSLEGGDGYTF
TRBV18	.	TRBJ1-4	once	TGTGCCAGCTCACCACCGGGCCTGGCCGGGGGTGAAAAACTGTTTTTT	CASSPPGLAGGEKLFF
TRBV5-1	.	TRBJ2-7	.	TGCGCCAGGGGACAAGCCCCATCCTACGAGCAGTACTTC	CARGQAPSYEQYF
TRBV2	TRBD1	TRBJ2-1	.	TGTGCCAGCAGTGGGGAAAGGGGGCGCCTAAATGAGCAGTTCTTC	CASSGERGRLNEQFF
TRBV5-4	.	TRBJ1-3	.	TGTGCCAGCAGCTTGCAGGGGAACTCTGGAAACACCATATATTTT	CASSLQGNSGNTIYF
TRBV6-6	TRBD2	TRBJ2-5	.	TGTGCCAGCAGTTACGCCTCTAGGCGGGGGGATGAGACCCAGTACTTC	CASSYASRRGDETQYF
TRBV11-3	TRBD2	TRBJ2-1	.	TGTGCCAGCAGCTTAGGCGGGGGGCGAGACAATGAGCAGTTCTTC	CASSLGGGRDNEQFF
TRBV2	TRBD2	TRBJ2-5	.	TGTGCCAGCAGTGCGGTGGCGGCGGGAGTGGAGACCCAGTACTTC	CASSAVAAGVETQYF
TRBV19	.	TRBJ2-5	.	TGTGCCAGTAGTATAAATGGCCGGGATCGAGAGACCCAGTACTTC	CASSINGRDRETQYF
TRBV5-1	.	TRBJ1-1	.	TGCGCCAGCAGCTTGGACAGACCAATGAACACTGAAGCTTTCTTT	CASSLDRPMNTEAFF
TRBV7-2	.	TRBJ1-3	.	TGTGCCAGCAGCTTAGGTCGTTTGGGAAACACCATATATTTT	CASSLGRLGNTIYF
TRBV7-3	.	TRBJ2-2	.	TGTGCCAGCAGTCTTACCGGGGAGCTGTTTTTT	CASSLTGELFF
TRBV19	TRBD1	TRBJ1-2	.	TGTGCCAGTAGCGTTACTCCGGGACAGGGTAACTATGGCTACACCTTC	CASSVTPGQGNYGYTF
TRBV27	.	TRBJ2-3	.	TGTGCCAGCAGTGCCAGAGATACGCAGTATTTT	CASSARDTQYF
TRBV28	.	TRBJ1-1	once	TGTGCCAGCAGTTTATATGGGCAGAACACTGAAGCTTTCTTT	CASSLYGQNTEAFF
TRBV28	.	TRBJ2-7	.	TGTGCCAGCAGTGTAGGGGGACCAAATTCCTACGAGCAGTACTTC	CASSVGGPNSYEQYF
TRBV6-6	TRBD1	TRBJ2-7	.	TGTGCCAGCAGTAAACAGGGGATTAGTTTCTACGAGCAGTACTTC	CASSKQGISFYEQYF
TRBV2	TRBD1	TRBJ2-1	.	TGTGCCAGCAATGAGGACAGGGAACGTGAGCAGTTCTTC	CASNEDREREQFF
TRBV4-2	.	TRBJ1-2	.	TGTGCCAGCAGCCAAGAGGCCCCCGCTCGCTATGGCTACACCTTC	CASSQEAPARYGYTF
TRBV7-2	.	TRBJ2-1	.	TGTGCCAGCAGCCCCAGCCCCCGCGGGGTTATCTACAATGAGCAGTTCTTC	CASSPSPRGVIYNEQFF
TRBV5-1	TRBD2	TRBJ2-6	.	TGCGCCAGCAGCTTGGTACAGAGCGGGGCTGGGGCCAACGTCCTGACTTTC	CASSLVQSGAGANVLTF
TRBV28	TRBD1	TRBJ1-5	.	TGTGCCAGCAGTCGACAGGGACGGTATCAGCCCCAGCATTTT	CASSRQGRYQPQHF
TRBV5-1	TRBD1	TRBJ2-3	.	TGCGCCAGCAGCCAGGACAGGGAGTACACAGATACGCAGTATTTT	CASSQDREYTDTQYF
TRBV30	TRBD2	TRBJ2-5	.	TGTGCCTGGAGTGTACGGCTAGCGGGAGATGGGCAAGAGACCCAGTACTTC	CAWSVRLAGDGQETQYF
TRBV19	.	TRBJ1-5	.	TGTGCCAGTAACTCCCTTGGGGGCCACCTTCAGCCCCAGCATTTT	CASNSLGGHLQPQHF
TRBV5-1	.	TRBJ2-1	.	TGCGCCACCTCCGTTGGGGGGACGGTAAACAATGAGCAGTTCTTC	CATSVGGTVNNEQFF
TRBV4-1	TRBD1	TRBJ1-2	.	TGCGCCAGCAGCCAAGATGGGACAGTTCGGCGGGGCTACACCTTC	CASSQDGTVRRGYTF
TRBV5-3	.	TRBJ2-7	.	TGTGCCAGAAGTTCACGGACAGCGAGCTCCTACGAGCAGTACTTC	CARSSRTASSYEQYF
TRBV7-2	.	TRBJ1-4	.	TGTGCCAGCAGCTCTGGGGGACTAAGAGGGAAAAAACTGTTTTTT	CASSSGGLRGKKLFF
TRBV4-3	.	TRBJ1-6	once	TGCGCCAGCAGCCAAGAACCCCATGAGAATTCACCCCTCCACTTT	CASSQEPHENSPLHF
TRBV7-8	TRBD1	TRBJ1-1	.	TGTGCCAGCAGCCATTTGGACAGGCCGAACACTGAAGCTTTCTTT	CASSHLDRPNTEAFF
TRBV19	TRBD1	TRBJ2-2	.	TGTGCCAGTAGCATGGGCTGGACAGGGGTTCCGGGGGAGCTGTTTTTT	CASSMGWTGVPGELFF
TRBV5-1	TRBD2	TRBJ2-2	.	TGCGCCAGCAGCACGACTAGCGGGGGGCATACCGGGGAGCTGTTTTTT	CASSTTSGGHTGELFF